This is a list of T cell receptor beta chains from one sample in a study of T-cell memory formation after mild COVID-19. A single record per CDR3 protein comes from TCRdb applying MiXCR to the 5' RACE reads. Of over 350,000 distinct CDR3 sequences in the sample, roughly a quarter were seen once. Specimen: PBMCs or a T cell subset sorted from them (not recorded which). The source is an adult woman who had mild COVID-19 (a few samples of this study predate the infection). Cell type and time point are not known. Each CDR3 is given with its conserved first and last residue. D genes are given only for firm matches. Not all rows give a size; the values are once, few, many and, for expanded clones, a class.

D,V,J,size,CDR3,DNA
NA,TRBV5-1,TRBJ2-5,NA,CASRVEETQYF,TGCGCCAGCCGTGTGGAAGAGACCCAGTACTTC
TRBD2,TRBV3-1,TRBJ2-1,few,CASSQESLAGGPYNEQFF,TGTGCCAGCAGCCAAGAGAGCCTAGCGGGGGGGCCCTACAATGAGCAGTTCTTC
TRBD1,TRBV2,TRBJ2-1,few,CASIPSDTGAKFNEQFF,TGTGCCAGCATTCCTTCGGATACAGGGGCCAAATTCAATGAGCAGTTCTTC
NA,TRBV20-1,TRBJ1-6,many,CSARDPSTNAYNSPLHF,TGCAGTGCTAGAGACCCCAGCACGAACGCCTATAATTCACCCCTCCACTTT
NA,TRBV15,TRBJ2-1,few,CAIERVESLVDEQFF,TGTGCCATTGAGAGGGTGGAGTCCCTGGTTGATGAGCAGTTCTTC
NA,TRBV5-5,TRBJ2-2,many,CASSRGLWENTGELFF,TGTGCCAGCAGCCGCGGGTTGTGGGAGAACACCGGGGAGCTGTTTTTT
NA,TRBV24-1,TRBJ1-2,NA,CATSDGGRNYGYTF,TGTGCCACCAGTGATGGGGGGCGCAACTATGGCTACACCTTC
NA,TRBV2,TRBJ1-1,NA,CASSEGSQGLLEAFF,TGTGCCAGCAGTGAAGGGTCGCAGGGTTTACTTGAAGCTTTCTTT
NA,TRBV3-1,TRBJ2-7,few,CASSQGTFYEQYF,TGTGCCAGCAGCCAAGGGACTTTCTACGAGCAGTACTTC
TRBD1,TRBV28,TRBJ2-6,few,CASTGGSGANVLTF,TGTGCCAGTACAGGGGGCTCTGGGGCCAACGTCCTGACTTTC
TRBD2,TRBV7-8,TRBJ2-1,few,CASSLRPAAGDEQFF,TGTGCCAGCAGCTTAAGACCAGCCGCGGGGGATGAGCAGTTCTTC
TRBD1,TRBV12-3/TRBV12-4,TRBJ1-2,NA,CTSSPGQASYGYTF,TGTACCAGCAGTCCGGGACAGGCTTCCTATGGCTACACCTTC
TRBD1,TRBV7-9,TRBJ1-1,NA,CASSSWDRSTEAFF,TGTGCCAGCAGCTCCTGGGACAGATCCACTGAAGCTTTCTTT
NA,TRBV11-2,TRBJ1-1,NA,CASILWGNTEAFF,TGTGCCAGCATCCTGTGGGGGAACACTGAAGCTTTCTTT
TRBD1,TRBV29-1,TRBJ2-2,NA,CSVAHMMTGLAGELFF,TGCAGCGTCGCCCACATGATGACAGGGCTGGCCGGGGAGCTGTTTTTT
NA,TRBV29-1,TRBJ1-1,NA,CSVVDSNTEAFF,TGCAGCGTTGTGGACTCGAACACTGAAGCTTTCTTT
NA,TRBV2,TRBJ2-1,once,CASKAGPLYNEQFF,TGTGCCAGCAAGGCGGGCCCTCTTTACAATGAGCAGTTCTTC
TRBD2,TRBV24-1,TRBJ2-7,NA,CATSDSTSGSSYEQYF,TGTGCCACCAGTGATTCAACTAGCGGGAGTTCCTACGAGCAGTACTTC
TRBD2,TRBV7-9,TRBJ2-7,NA,CASSLTTSGTYEQYF,TGTGCCAGCAGCTTAACGACTAGCGGTACCTACGAGCAGTACTTC
NA,TRBV11-2,TRBJ2-7,NA,CASSLASREQYF,TGTGCCAGCAGCCTCGCCTCCAGAGAGCAGTACTTC
NA,TRBV15,TRBJ2-7,NA,CATSQHGLNEQYF,TGTGCCACCAGCCAGCACGGACTAAACGAGCAGTACTTC
NA,TRBV6-5,TRBJ1-1,NA,CASSQWGIMNTEAFF,TGTGCCAGCAGCCAGTGGGGGATAATGAACACTGAAGCTTTCTTT
TRBD1,TRBV30,TRBJ1-6,NA,CAWSMTGGGSPLHF,TGTGCCTGGAGTATGACAGGGGGTGGCTCACCCCTCCACTTT
NA,TRBV20-1,TRBJ1-2,NA,CSARDFKTVFNYGYTF,TGCAGTGCTAGAGATTTTAAGACTGTTTTTAACTATGGCTACACCTTC
NA,TRBV6-1,TRBJ2-5,NA,CASLPGPRGTQYF,TGTGCCAGCTTGCCGGGCCCCCGAGGGACCCAGTACTTC
NA,TRBV27,TRBJ2-7,few,CASSSHRDGPREQYF,TGTGCCAGCAGTTCACACCGGGACGGGCCTCGGGAGCAGTACTTC
NA,TRBV12-3/TRBV12-4,TRBJ1-3,NA,CASSFPGPGNTIYF,TGTGCCAGCAGTTTTCCAGGGCCGGGAAACACCATATATTTT
TRBD1,TRBV6-1,TRBJ2-7,few,CASSWGQIYEQYF,TGTGCCAGCAGTTGGGGACAGATCTACGAGCAGTACTTC
NA,TRBV29-1,TRBJ2-5,NA,CSVQPMETQYF,TGCAGCGTCCAACCTATGGAGACCCAGTACTTC
TRBD2,TRBV2,TRBJ2-7,NA,CASSTLAGRMNEQYF,TGTGCCAGCAGTACCTTAGCGGGGAGGATGAACGAGCAGTACTTC
TRBD2,TRBV27,TRBJ2-5,many,CASSTTSGSLFPETQYF,TGTGCCAGCAGCACGACTAGCGGGAGCTTATTTCCAGAGACCCAGTACTTC
NA,TRBV12-3/TRBV12-4,TRBJ1-4,NA,CASNFVGRGEKLFF,TGTGCCAGCAATTTTGTGGGGCGAGGTGAAAAACTGTTTTTT
NA,TRBV6-6,TRBJ1-1,NA,CASSYHTDGSTEAFF,TGTGCCAGCAGTTACCATACAGATGGGTCCACTGAAGCTTTCTTT
NA,TRBV20-1,TRBJ1-2,few,CSARDRAAVNYGYTF,TGCAGTGCTAGAGATAGGGCAGCTGTGAACTATGGCTACACCTTC
NA,TRBV4-2,TRBJ2-7,NA,CASSPELGGSYEQYF,TGTGCCAGCAGCCCGGAGTTAGGGGGAAGTTACGAGCAGTACTTC
NA,TRBV15,TRBJ2-3,few,CATSSQFPDTQYF,TGTGCCACCAGCTCCCAGTTCCCGGATACGCAGTATTTT
NA,TRBV30,TRBJ1-1,NA,CAWGERNRGAFF,TGTGCCTGGGGGGAGCGGAACAGAGGAGCTTTCTTT
NA,TRBV27,TRBJ2-2,NA,CASSLWGTSNTGELFF,TGTGCCAGCAGTTTATGGGGGACTTCGAACACCGGGGAGCTGTTTTTT
TRBD1,TRBV7-6,TRBJ1-2,many,CASSPGTGPNYGYTF,TGTGCCAGCAGCCCAGGGACAGGACCTAACTATGGCTACACCTTC
NA,TRBV3-1,TRBJ2-5,NA,CASSQDHLTRVGTQYF,TGTGCCAGCAGCCAGGATCATTTAACGCGGGTTGGGACCCAGTACTTC
NA,TRBV5-1,TRBJ2-2,NA,CASSKGTTNTGELFF,TGCGCCAGCAGCAAAGGGACAACGAACACCGGGGAGCTGTTTTTT
NA,TRBV24-1,TRBJ2-3,NA,CATSREADTQYF,TGTGCCACCAGCAGGGAGGCAGATACGCAGTATTTT
TRBD1,TRBV5-6,TRBJ1-1,few,CASSPATGVAEAFF,TGTGCCAGCAGCCCGGCTACAGGGGTAGCTGAAGCTTTCTTT
NA,TRBV7-9,TRBJ1-1,NA,CASSSYATENTEAFF,TGTGCCAGCAGCTCCTACGCGACAGAGAACACTGAAGCTTTCTTT
NA,TRBV12-3/TRBV12-4,TRBJ1-5,NA,CASSPYGQGSNQPQHF,TGTGCCAGCAGTCCCTATGGGCAGGGGAGCAATCAGCCCCAGCATTTT
NA,TRBV15,TRBJ2-1,NA,CATSWWTADNEQFF,TGTGCCACCAGCTGGTGGACTGCGGACAATGAGCAGTTCTTC
NA,TRBV12-3/TRBV12-4,TRBJ1-4,NA,CASSLGRNEKLFF,TGTGCCAGCAGTTTAGGCAGGAATGAAAAACTGTTTTTT
NA,TRBV29-1,TRBJ2-1,few,CSVRGQAGDNEQFF,TGCAGCGTTCGGGGACAAGCAGGGGACAATGAGCAGTTCTTC
NA,TRBV5-5,TRBJ1-1,many,CASSFGGKTEAFF,TGTGCCAGCAGCTTTGGGGGGAAGACTGAAGCTTTCTTT
NA,TRBV7-2,TRBJ2-1,NA,CASSPDLGNEQFF,TGTGCCAGCAGCCCGGACCTGGGCAATGAGCAGTTCTTC
NA,TRBV27,TRBJ1-1,many,CASSQLSGNTEAFF,TGTGCCAGCAGCCAACTATCGGGGAACACTGAAGCTTTCTTT
NA,TRBV7-9,TRBJ2-7,NA,CASSLSGIPRLEQYF,TGTGCCAGCAGCTTAAGTGGAATCCCCCGATTGGAGCAGTACTTC